This T cell receptor (beta chain) was obtained from a study of cytomegalovirus exposure and HLA in healthy donors. Overall study findings and caveats: Across donors, most TCRs were seen rarely, yet some public ones were widespread. For presence/absence analyses, sequencing depth was assumed to be roughly uniform across donors. The classifier reportedly diagnosed cytomegalovirus status with high sensitivity and specificity.

The primer mix had 60 Vbeta and 13 Jbeta primers. Clones were read by immunoSEQ multiplex PCR, and TCRdb kept only the in-frame ones, dropping some. The table lists 60,000 or so clones, about 80% of them singletons. Trimming removed 4 bases at V and 2 bases at J, with 11 bases between. The CDR3 is 14 amino acids. CDR1 is MNHEY, CDR2 SVGAGI, per germline. This clone has just one count. Its antigen remains unknown. Donors showed nominal health when sampled, although they likely had unrecorded immune exposures. The chain uses TRBV6-5 and TRBJ1-2, with a weak D call TRBD1 (5 bases). This sequence originates from a man aged 35-49 years in good health and CMV-seronegative. Sample: PBMCs. CDR3 in amino acids: CASSSITGNYGYTF. CDR3 coding DNA: TGTGCCAGCAGTTCCATCACAGGAAACTATGGCTACACCTTC.